This T cell receptor beta chain was retrieved from a study of shared clonotypes between healthy human individuals. CDR1 is SGDLS and CDR2 is YYNGEE in the germline V gene. The germline V and J ends were trimmed by 4 bases and 8 bases, with 16 bases remaining between them. The CDR3 has 15 residues. Study-level results: It was observed that roughly 4.8% of naive CD4 clonotypes were shared across a handful of donors.

The repertoire was sequenced with immunoSEQ multiplex PCR; TCRdb's copy has only in-frame clones and lacks some. The sample has roughly 1,100,000 clones; 65% to 80% are singletons. This clone has a handful of counts. Its target is not known. The specimen sequenced was memory CD4+ T cells sorted from blood. Subset reported: CD45RA-negative fraction. This TCR was recovered from a man aged 18 to 29 in good health. The genes are TRBV9 and TRBJ1-6, with no clear D. The CDR3 region is CASSPIGQPYSPLHF. For the CDR3, the DNA is TGTGCCAGCAGCCCGATAGGTCAGCCTTATTCACCCCTCCACTTT.